Listed below are T cell receptor beta chains from one sample, sequenced in a study of T cells after posttransplantation cyclophosphamide. TCRdb keeps only in-frame clones here, not all; method: immunoSEQ multiplex PCR. The sample includes 42,000 or so clones, about 90% seen only once; the top ten take about 2.5%. The material sequenced was PBMCs, taken roughly 60 days after allogeneic stem cell transplant with posttransplant cyclophosphamide. The receptors originated from a male patient aged 55 to 69 who received an allogeneic stem cell transplant from a related donor and was CMV-positive. Some T cells may have originated in the graft donor. The CDR3 runs from the conserved cysteine through the conserved F or W. Not every row has a clone size; where given, it reads once, few, many or a size class.

v_gene	abundance	j_gene	CDR3aa
TRBV9	NA	TRBJ2-3	CASSGGERGEHLTDTQYF
TRBV11-2	NA	TRBJ1-1	CASSLEGGGKRPAFF
TRBV19	NA	TRBJ1-4	CASSVTATNEKLFF
TRBV5-1	NA	TRBJ1-3	CASSLDHGSGNTIYF
TRBV28	NA	TRBJ1-5	CASSSYQIRQEVMGQPQHF
TRBV7-9	NA	TRBJ1-1	CASSLGGGVTEAFF
TRBV11-2	NA	TRBJ2-7	CASSPYQRPSYEQYF
TRBV10-3	NA	TRBJ1-1	CASQAWTGGNTEAFF
TRBV5-8	NA	TRBJ2-6	CASSLGGSSGANVLTF
TRBV7-9	NA	TRBJ1-6	CASSDGSSYNSPLHF
TRBV6-5	NA	TRBJ1-6	CASGTSEGSPLHF
TRBV5-5	NA	TRBJ1-3	CASTRTGGHGNTIYF
TRBV6-6	NA	TRBJ1-1	CASSSIGGNTEAFF
TRBV5-4	NA	TRBJ2-3	CASSTRQGNADTQYF
TRBV6-6	NA	TRBJ1-2	CASSLYGNQGYTF
TRBV5-5	once	TRBJ1-2	CASSPPEGLSYTF
TRBV5-4	NA	TRBJ2-7	CASSLPGGASYEQYF
TRBV2	NA	TRBJ2-1	CASSGDRDRNEQFF
TRBV7-8	NA	TRBJ2-5	CASSFGRGLQETQYF
TRBV4-1	NA	TRBJ2-1	CASSRPGLAGGPDYNEQFF
TRBV18	NA	TRBJ1-1	CASSPTTGESTEAFF
TRBV5-6	NA	TRBJ1-5	CASSPDREQPQHF
TRBV27	NA	TRBJ1-6	CASRDGQMPLLALHF
TRBV5-6	few	TRBJ1-1	CASSLLEEAFF
TRBV6-5	NA	TRBJ1-6	CASSYKSRLHF
TRBV7-8	NA	TRBJ2-5	CASSSGGLAGAKETQYF
TRBV5-1	NA	TRBJ2-3	CASRISGGATDTQYF
TRBV6-5	NA	TRBJ1-3	CASRPLGSGNTIYF
TRBV5-1	NA	TRBJ2-1	CASSPGTSGWDEQFF
TRBV6-4	NA	TRBJ2-3	CASSEGPGGPDTQYF
TRBV6-5	NA	TRBJ1-1	CASSYAGLGTEAFF
TRBV7-9	NA	TRBJ2-5	CASSSKGGLETQYF
TRBV9	NA	NA	CASSRRADYEQYF
TRBV4-1	NA	TRBJ2-3	CASSQVWRTSGSTDTQYF
TRBV5-1	NA	TRBJ1-1	CASSLAGEVGTEAFF
TRBV9	NA	TRBJ1-2	CASSVAGGGFGYTF
TRBV2	NA	TRBJ1-2	CASRPVQGIGYGYTF
TRBV5-4	NA	TRBJ1-4	CASSDRDRGNNEKLFF
TRBV10-3	NA	TRBJ1-2	CAISDRAGGRVNYGYTF
TRBV5-4	NA	TRBJ1-2	CASSLDRGQKYGYTF
TRBV9	NA	TRBJ2-3	CASSGWGDYTDTQYF
TRBV18	NA	TRBJ1-2	CASSPGPTTYGYTF
TRBV30	NA	TRBJ1-2	CAWSATRASGYTF
TRBV6-5	NA	TRBJ1-6	CASSWDSTYNSPLHF
TRBV2	NA	TRBJ1-1	CASSEIGANTEAFF
TRBV4-2	NA	TRBJ1-2	CASSPSDQTGGVDGYTF
TRBV12-5	NA	TRBJ2-1	CASGRSGGLYNEQFF
TRBV6-1	NA	TRBJ1-1	CASGRQGTEAFF
TRBV19	NA	TRBJ1-4	CASSTQRGEKLFF
TRBV9	NA	TRBJ1-2	CASSGLYGYTF
TRBV5-1	NA	TRBJ1-1	CASSPYRVEDTEAFF
TRBV2	NA	TRBJ1-2	CASGGEGNPSLYGYTF
TRBV7-9	NA	TRBJ1-4	CASSSGQGADEKLFF
TRBV14	NA	TRBJ1-1	CASSQRLTNTEAFF
TRBV29-1	NA	TRBJ2-7	CSVGGGWTYEQYF
TRBV7-2	NA	TRBJ1-2	CASSFGGKVGGYTF
TRBV11-2	NA	TRBJ2-1	CASSLKGAGMNEQFF